The following is a T cell receptor (beta chain) sequence with its context. Its antigen remains unidentified. Primers: 60 Vbeta forward and 13 Jbeta reverse. In the study's own analysis: Per a later analysis, the number of unique TCR beta chains was around 80 million, of which about 10 million were shared. The repertoire was sequenced with immunoSEQ multiplex PCR; TCRdb's copy has only in-frame clones and lacks some. Clone size and the V and J calls come from that table; the DNA yielded D and trimming. The profile shows around 200,000 clones, 84% of them singletons. Germline V gene lookup returns CDR1 ENHRY and CDR2 SYGVKD. This CDR3 region has 17 residues. V was clipped by 10 bases and J by 2 bases; unmatched bases: 11. The sample is drawn from a study of cytomegalovirus exposure and HLA in healthy donors. Study-level findings and limits: Solely CMV serostatus was available to characterize immune exposure. Reportedly, fewer N-insertions than the approximately 610-donor mean appeared in an Asian-associated ancestry cluster in a later analysis.

This chain joins TRBV10-3 and TRBJ2-6; 10 bases map to TRBD1. This clonotype originated in a girl aged 2 to 10 in good health and CMV-seropositive. The sequenced material came from PBMCs. The CDR3 loop is CATTTGGASTGANVLTF. The CDR3 coding sequence is TGTGCCACCACGACAGGGGGCGCGTCAACTGGGGCCAACGTCCTGACTTTC.